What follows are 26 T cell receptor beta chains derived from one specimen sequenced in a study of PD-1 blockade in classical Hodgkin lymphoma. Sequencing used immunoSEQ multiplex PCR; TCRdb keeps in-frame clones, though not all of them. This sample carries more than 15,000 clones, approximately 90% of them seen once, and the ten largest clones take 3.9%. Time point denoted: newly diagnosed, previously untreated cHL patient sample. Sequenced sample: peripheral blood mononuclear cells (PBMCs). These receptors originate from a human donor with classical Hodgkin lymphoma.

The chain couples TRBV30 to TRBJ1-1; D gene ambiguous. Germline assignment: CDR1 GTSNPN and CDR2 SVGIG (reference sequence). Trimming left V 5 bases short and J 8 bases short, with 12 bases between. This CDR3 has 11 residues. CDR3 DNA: TGTGCCTGGGCGCCCCAGGCGGAAGCTTTCTTT. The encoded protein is CAWAPQAEAFF.

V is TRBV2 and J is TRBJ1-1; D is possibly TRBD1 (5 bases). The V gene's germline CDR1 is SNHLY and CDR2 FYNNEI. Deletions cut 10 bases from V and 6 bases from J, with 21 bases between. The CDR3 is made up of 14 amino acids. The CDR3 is CAILLGTQKAEAFF. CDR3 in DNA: TGTGCCATCCTACTGGGGACTCAAAAGGCTGAAGCTTTCTTT. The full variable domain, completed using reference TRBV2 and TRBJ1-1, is EPEVTQTPSHQVTQMGQEVILRCVPISNHLYFYWYRQILGQKVEFLVSFYNNEISEKSEIFDDQFSVERPDGSNFTLKIRSTKLEDSAMYFCAILLGTQKAEAFFGQGTRLTVV.

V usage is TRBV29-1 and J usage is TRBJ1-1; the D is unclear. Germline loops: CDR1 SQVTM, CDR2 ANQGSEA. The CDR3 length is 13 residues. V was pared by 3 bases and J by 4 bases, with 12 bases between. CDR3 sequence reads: CSVDGAWGTEAFF. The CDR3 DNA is TGCAGCGTTGACGGTGCGTGGGGCACTGAAGCTTTCTTT. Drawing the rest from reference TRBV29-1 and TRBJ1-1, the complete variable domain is SAVISQKPSRDICQRGTSLTIQCQVDSQVTMMFWYRQQPGQSLTLIATANQGSEATYESGFVIDKFPISRPNLTFSTLTVSNMSPEDSSIYLCSVDGAWGTEAFFGQGTRLTVV.

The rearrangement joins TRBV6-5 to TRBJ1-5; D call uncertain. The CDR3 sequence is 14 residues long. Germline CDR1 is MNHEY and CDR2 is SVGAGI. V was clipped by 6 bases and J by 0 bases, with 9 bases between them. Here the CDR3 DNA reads TGTGCCAGCAGGGCAGGCGATAGCAATCAGCCCCAGCATTTT. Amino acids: CASRAGDSNQPQHF.

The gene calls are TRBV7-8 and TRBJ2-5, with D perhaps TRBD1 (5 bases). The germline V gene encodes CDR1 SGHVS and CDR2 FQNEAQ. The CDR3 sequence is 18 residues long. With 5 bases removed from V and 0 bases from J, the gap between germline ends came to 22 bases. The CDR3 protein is CASSPDLQGNLDQETQYF. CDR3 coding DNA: TGTGCCAGCAGCCCTGATCTTCAGGGCAACTTGGACCAAGAGACCCAGTACTTC.

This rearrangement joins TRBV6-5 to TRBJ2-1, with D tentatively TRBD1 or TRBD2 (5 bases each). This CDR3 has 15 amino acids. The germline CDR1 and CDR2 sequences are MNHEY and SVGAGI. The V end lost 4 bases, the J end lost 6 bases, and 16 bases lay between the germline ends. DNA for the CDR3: TGTGCCAGCAGTTCGGGACCTCGCCCGGTCAATGAGCAGTTCTTC. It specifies CASSSGPRPVNEQFF.

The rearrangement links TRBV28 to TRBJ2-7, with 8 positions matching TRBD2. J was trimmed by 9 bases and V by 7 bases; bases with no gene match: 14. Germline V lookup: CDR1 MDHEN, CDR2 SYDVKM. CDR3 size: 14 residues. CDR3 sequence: CASNRAHGGGRQYF. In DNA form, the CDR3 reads TGTGCCAGCAACCGAGCCCACGGGGGGGGGAGGCAGTACTTC.

CDR3 amino acids: CASSVQGDEGTEAFF. CDR3 bases: TGTGCCAGCAGCGTGCAGGGGGACGAGGGCACTGAAGCTTTCTTT. The rearrangement links TRBV7-3 to TRBJ1-1; 7 bases are a match to TRBD1. From germline, CDR1 is SGHTA and CDR2 FQGTGA. This CDR3 is 15 amino acids long. V shed 5 bases and J 4 bases; nucleotides not matched to a gene: 10.

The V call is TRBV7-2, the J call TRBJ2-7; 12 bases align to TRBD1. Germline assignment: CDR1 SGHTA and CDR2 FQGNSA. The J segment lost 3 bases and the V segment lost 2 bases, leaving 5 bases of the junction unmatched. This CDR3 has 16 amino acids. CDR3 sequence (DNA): TGTGCCAGCAGCTTATATGGGACAGGGGGCTTCTACGAGCAGTACTTC. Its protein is CASSLYGTGGFYEQYF.

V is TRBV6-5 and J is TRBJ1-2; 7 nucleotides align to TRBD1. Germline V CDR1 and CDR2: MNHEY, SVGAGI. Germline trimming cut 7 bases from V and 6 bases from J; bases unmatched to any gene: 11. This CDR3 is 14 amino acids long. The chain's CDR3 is CASKGQDTRDGYTF. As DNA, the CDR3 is TGTGCCAGCAAAGGACAGGACACCCGTGATGGCTACACCTTC.

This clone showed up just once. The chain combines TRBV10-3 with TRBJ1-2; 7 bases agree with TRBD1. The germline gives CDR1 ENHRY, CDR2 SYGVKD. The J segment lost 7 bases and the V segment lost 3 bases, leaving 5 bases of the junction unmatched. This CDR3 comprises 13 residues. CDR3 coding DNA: TGTGCCATCAGTGATGGACAGGTCCGTGGCTACACCTTC. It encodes CAISDGQVRGYTF.

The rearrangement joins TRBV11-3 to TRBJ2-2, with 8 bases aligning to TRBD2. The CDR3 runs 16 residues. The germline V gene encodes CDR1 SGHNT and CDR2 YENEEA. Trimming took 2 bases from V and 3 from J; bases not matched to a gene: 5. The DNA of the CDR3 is TGTGCCAGCAGCTTATCAACTAGCGGCTACACCGGGGAGCTGTTTTTT. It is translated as CASSLSTSGYTGELFF.

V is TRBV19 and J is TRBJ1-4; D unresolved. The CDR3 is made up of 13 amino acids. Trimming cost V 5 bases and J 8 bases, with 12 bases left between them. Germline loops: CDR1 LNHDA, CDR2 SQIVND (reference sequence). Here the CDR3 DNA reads TGTGCCAGTAGTGTTCGGAGGATGGAAAAACTGTTTTTT. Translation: CASSVRRMEKLFF.

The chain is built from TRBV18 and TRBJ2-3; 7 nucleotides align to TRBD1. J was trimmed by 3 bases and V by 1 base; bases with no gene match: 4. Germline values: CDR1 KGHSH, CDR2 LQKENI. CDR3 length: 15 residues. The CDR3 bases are TGTGCCAGCTCACCACAGGGGGCGAGGACAGATACGCAGTATTTT. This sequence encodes CASSPQGARTDTQYF. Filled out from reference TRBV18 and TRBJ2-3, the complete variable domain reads NAGVMQNPRHLVRRRGQEARLRCSPMKGHSHVYWYRQLPEEGLKFMVYLQKENIIDESGMPKERFSAEFPKEGPSILRIQQVVRGDSAAYFCASSPQGARTDTQYFGPGTRLTVL.

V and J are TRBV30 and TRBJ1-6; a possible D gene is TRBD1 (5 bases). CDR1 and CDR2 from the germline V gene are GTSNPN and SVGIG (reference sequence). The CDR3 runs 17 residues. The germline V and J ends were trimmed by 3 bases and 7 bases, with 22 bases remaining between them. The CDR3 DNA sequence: TGTGCCTGGAGCCTTGGCGGGGGTTCGAGACGGAATTCACCCCTCCACTTT. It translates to CAWSLGGGSRRNSPLHF.

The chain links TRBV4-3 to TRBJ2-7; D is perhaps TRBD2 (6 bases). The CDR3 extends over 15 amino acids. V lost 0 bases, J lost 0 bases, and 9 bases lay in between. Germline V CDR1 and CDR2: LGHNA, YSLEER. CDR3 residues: CASSQDPGSSYEQYF. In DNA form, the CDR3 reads TGCGCCAGCAGCCAAGATCCCGGGAGCTCCTACGAGCAGTACTTC.

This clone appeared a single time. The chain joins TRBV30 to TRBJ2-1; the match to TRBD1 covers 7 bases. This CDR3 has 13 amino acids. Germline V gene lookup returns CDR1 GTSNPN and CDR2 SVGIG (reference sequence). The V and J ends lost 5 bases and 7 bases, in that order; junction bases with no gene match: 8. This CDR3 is CAWARTGKNEQFF. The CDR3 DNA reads TGTGCCTGGGCAAGGACAGGAAAAAATGAGCAGTTCTTC.

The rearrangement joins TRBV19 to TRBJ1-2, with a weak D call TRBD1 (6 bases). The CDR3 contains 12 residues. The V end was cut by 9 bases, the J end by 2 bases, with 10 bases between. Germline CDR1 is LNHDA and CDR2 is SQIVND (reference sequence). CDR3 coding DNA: TGTGCCAGCGACACAGGGAACTATGGCTACACCTTC. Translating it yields CASDTGNYGYTF.

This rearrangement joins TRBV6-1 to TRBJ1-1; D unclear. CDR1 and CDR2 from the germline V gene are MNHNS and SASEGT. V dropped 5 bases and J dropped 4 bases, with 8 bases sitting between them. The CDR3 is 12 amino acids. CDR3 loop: CASSPQITEAFF. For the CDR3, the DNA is TGTGCCAGCAGTCCACAGATCACTGAAGCTTTCTTT.

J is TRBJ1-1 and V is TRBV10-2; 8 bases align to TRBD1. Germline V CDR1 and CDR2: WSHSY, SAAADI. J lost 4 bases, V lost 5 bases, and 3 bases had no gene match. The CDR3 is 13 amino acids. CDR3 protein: CASSTTGGTEAFF. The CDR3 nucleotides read TGCGCCAGCAGTACTACAGGGGGCACTGAAGCTTTCTTT.

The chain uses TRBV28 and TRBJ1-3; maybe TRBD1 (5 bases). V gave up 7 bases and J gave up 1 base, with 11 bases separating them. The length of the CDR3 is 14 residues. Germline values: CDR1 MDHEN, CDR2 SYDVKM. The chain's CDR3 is CASTDSGSGNTIYF. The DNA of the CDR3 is TGTGCCAGCACCGATTCAGGGTCTGGAAACACCATATATTTT.

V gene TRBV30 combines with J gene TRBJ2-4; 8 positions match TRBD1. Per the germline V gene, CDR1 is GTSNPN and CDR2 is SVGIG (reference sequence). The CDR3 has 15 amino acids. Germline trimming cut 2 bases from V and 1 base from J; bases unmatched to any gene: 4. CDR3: CAWSRQGLAKNIQYF. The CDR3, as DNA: TGTGCCTGGAGTAGACAGGGGTTGGCCAAAAACATTCAGTACTTC.

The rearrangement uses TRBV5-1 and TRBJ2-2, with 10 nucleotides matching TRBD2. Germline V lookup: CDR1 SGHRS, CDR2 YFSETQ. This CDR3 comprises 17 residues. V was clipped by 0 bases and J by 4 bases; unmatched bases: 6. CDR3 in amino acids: CASSLAGGTSATGELFF. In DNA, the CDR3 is TGCGCCAGCAGCTTGGCCGGGGGGACTAGCGCCACCGGGGAGCTGTTTTTT.

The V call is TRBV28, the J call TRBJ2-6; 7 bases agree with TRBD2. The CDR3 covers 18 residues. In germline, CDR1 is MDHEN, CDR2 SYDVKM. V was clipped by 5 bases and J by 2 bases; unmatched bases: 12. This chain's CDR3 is CASSPPGEGSTGANVLTF. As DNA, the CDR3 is TGTGCCAGCAGTCCCCCGGGGGAGGGTAGCACTGGGGCCAACGTCCTGACTTTC.

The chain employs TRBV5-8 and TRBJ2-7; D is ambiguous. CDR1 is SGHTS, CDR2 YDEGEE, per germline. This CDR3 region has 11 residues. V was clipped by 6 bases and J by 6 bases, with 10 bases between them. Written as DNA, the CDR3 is TGTGCCAGCAAGAGACTCGGCGAGCAGTACTTC. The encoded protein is CASKRLGEQYF.

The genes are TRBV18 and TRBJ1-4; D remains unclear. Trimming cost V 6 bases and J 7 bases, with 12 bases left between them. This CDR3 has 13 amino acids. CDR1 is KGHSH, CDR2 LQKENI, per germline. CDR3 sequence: CASSLDLGEKLFF. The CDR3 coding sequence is TGTGCCAGCTCGCTCGATTTAGGTGAAAAACTGTTTTTT. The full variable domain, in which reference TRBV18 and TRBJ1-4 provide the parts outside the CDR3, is NAGVMQNPRHLVRRRGQEARLRCSPMKGHSHVYWYRQLPEEGLKFMVYLQKENIIDESGMPKERFSAEFPKEGPSILRIQQVVRGDSAAYFCASSLDLGEKLFFGSGTQLSVL.